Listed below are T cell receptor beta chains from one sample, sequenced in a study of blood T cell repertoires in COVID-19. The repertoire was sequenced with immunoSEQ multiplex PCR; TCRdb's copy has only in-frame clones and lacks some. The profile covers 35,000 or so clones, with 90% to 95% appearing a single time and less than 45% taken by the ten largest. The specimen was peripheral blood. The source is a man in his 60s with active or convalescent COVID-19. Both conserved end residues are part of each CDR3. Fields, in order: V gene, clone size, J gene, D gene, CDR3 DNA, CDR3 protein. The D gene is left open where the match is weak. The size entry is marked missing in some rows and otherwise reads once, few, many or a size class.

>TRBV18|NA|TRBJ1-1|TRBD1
TGTGCCAGCTCACAGGGGGCTGACACTGAAGCTTTCTTT
CASSQGADTEAFF
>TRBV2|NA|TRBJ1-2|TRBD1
TGTGCCAGCGACCGGGACAGCAACTATGGCTACACCTTC
CASDRDSNYGYTF
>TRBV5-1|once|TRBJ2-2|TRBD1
TGCGCCAGCGAAACGGGACAGGGTATGGGGGAGCTGTTTTTT
CASETGQGMGELFF
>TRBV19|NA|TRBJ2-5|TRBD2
TGTGCCAGTAGTATAGGGACTAGCGCCCTAGGGGAGACCCAGTACTTC
CASSIGTSALGETQYF
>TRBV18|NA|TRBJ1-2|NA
TGTGCCAGCTCATCTGAGAAGACAGGCTATGGCTACACCTTC
CASSSEKTGYGYTF
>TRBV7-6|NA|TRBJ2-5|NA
TGTGCCAGCAGCCCAAGGACCCGGAGCGGGGAGACCCAGTACTTC
CASSPRTRSGETQYF
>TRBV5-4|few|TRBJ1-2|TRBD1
TGTGCCAGCACCCGAGGACAGGGGGCCATCTATGGCTACACCTTC
CASTRGQGAIYGYTF
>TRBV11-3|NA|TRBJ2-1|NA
TGTGCCAGCAGCTTGGCCTCCTACAATGAGCAGTTCTTC
CASSLASYNEQFF
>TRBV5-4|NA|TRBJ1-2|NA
TGTGCCAGCAGCGCCGCGCTACCCTATGGCTACACCTTC
CASSAALPYGYTF
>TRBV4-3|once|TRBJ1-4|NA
TGCGCCAGCAGCCCGAATAGCCGCAGATATAATGAAAAACTGTTTTTT
CASSPNSRRYNEKLFF
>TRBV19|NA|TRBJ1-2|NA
TGTGCCAGTAGTCCGGGGACTCCCGGGAATCGAGCGGACTACACCTTC
CASSPGTPGNRADYTF
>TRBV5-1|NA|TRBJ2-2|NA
TGCGCCATTAGAGAGTTGAGCGGGGAGCTGTTTTTT
CAIRELSGELFF
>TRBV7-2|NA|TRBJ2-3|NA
TGTGCCAGCAGCTTAGCTGGGGAGCGCACAGATACGCAGTATTTT
CASSLAGERTDTQYF
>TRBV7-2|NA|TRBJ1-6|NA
TGTGCCAGCAGCCCCGGGAGCTCCTATAATTCACCCCTCCACTTT
CASSPGSSYNSPLHF
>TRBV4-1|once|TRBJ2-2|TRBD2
TGCGCCAGCAGCCAATTACTAGCGGGAGGGCCTGGTACCGGGGAGCTGTTTTTT
CASSQLLAGGPGTGELFF
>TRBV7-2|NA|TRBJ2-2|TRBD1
TGTGCCAGCAGCTTACAGGGGGCAGGGACCGGGGAGCTGTTTTTT
CASSLQGAGTGELFF
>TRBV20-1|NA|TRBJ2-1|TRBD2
TGCAGTGCTAGTAGGACTAGCGGGCGGACTGCGGATGAGCAGTTCTTC
CSASRTSGRTADEQFF
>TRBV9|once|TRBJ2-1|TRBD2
TGTGCCAGCAGCCCGAGACTAGCGGTGAGCTCCTACAATGAGCAGTTCTTC
CASSPRLAVSSYNEQFF
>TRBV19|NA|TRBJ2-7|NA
TGTGCCAGTAGCCCTCCGGGACACTTGCCCTACGAGCAGTACTTC
CASSPPGHLPYEQYF
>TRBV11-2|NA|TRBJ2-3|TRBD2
TGTGCCAGCAGCTCCACCATAGCGGGGGGGCGTTGGGATACGCAGTATTTT
CASSSTIAGGRWDTQYF
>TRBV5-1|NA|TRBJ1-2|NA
TGCGCCAGCTCCCCGACAAGTACTAACTATGGCTACACCTTC
CASSPTSTNYGYTF
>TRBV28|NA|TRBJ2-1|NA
TGTGCCAGCAGTTTAGCGGGACGGAGCTCCTACAATGAGCAGTTCTTC
CASSLAGRSSYNEQFF
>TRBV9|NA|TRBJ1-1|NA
TGTGCCAGCAGCGGGTACAGGGACATGAACACTGAAGCTTTCTTT
CASSGYRDMNTEAFF
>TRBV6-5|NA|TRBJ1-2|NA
TGTGCCAGCAGACCCCTACAGACCCTTAACTATGGCTACACCTTC
CASRPLQTLNYGYTF
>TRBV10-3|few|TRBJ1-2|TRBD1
TGTGCCATCAGTGAGCCAGCAGGGGGCAGGAAGAACTATGGCTACACCTTC
CAISEPAGGRKNYGYTF
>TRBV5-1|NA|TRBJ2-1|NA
TGCGCCAGCAGCTGGGGGCGGGTCTGGTACAATGAGCAGTTCTTC
CASSWGRVWYNEQFF
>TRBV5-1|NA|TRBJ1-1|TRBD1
TGCGCCAGCAGCGTGGACAGGAGCTCGGCTTTCTTT
CASSVDRSSAFF
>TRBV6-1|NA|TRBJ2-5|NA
TGTGCCAGCAGTGAAATAGAGGGCCGGCAGACCCAGTACTTC
CASSEIEGRQTQYF
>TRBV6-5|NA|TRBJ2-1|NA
TGTGCCAGCAGTCCCGCGGGGTACAATGAGCAGTTCTTC
CASSPAGYNEQFF
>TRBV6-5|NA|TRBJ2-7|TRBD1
TGTGCCAGCACCCAAACAGGGGGACCAGGGGGGCAGTACTTC
CASTQTGGPGGQYF
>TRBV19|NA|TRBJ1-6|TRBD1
TGTGCCAGTCGCCCCGGGACAGGGGGGAATTCACCCCTCCACTTT
CASRPGTGGNSPLHF
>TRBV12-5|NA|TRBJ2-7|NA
TGTGCTAGTGGTCGAACCTCCGGCGCAGGGGGGAACTACGAGCAGTACTTC
CASGRTSGAGGNYEQYF
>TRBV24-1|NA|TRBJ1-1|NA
TGTGCCACCAGTGATGGGCTGGGAGCTCCGAACACTGAAGCTTTCTTT
CATSDGLGAPNTEAFF
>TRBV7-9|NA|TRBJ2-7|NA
TGTGCCAGCAGCCGCTGGGGTAGCGGTTACTCCTACGAGCAGTACTTC
CASSRWGSGYSYEQYF
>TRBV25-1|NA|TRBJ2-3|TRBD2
TGTGCCAGTTCAAGAGCGGGGGGGCTGAAAGATACGCAGTATTTT
CASSRAGGLKDTQYF
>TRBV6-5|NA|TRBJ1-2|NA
TGTGCCAGCAGTTACACCTTAGGGGGTAGGCGGATAGGCTACACCTTC
CASSYTLGGRRIGYTF
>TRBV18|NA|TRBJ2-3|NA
TGTGCCAGCTCACCTACTCTACTAGCAGGGGATACGCAGTATTTT
CASSPTLLAGDTQYF
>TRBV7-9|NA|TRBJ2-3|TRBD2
TGTGCCAGCAGCACCAAGCGGGGGAGCACAGATACGCAGTATTTT
CASSTKRGSTDTQYF
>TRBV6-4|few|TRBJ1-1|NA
TGTGCCAGCAGTGACTCGAGCCGGGGGACTAAGCCTGAAGCTTTCTTT
CASSDSSRGTKPEAFF
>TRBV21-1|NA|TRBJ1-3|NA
TGTGCCAGCAGCAAAGGGACACGGAGCTCTGGAAACACCATATATTTT
CASSKGTRSSGNTIYF